This entry describes one T cell receptor (beta chain). No antigen is known for it. The CDR3 runs 15 residues. Germline V gives CDR1 SNHLY, CDR2 FYNNEI. V was clipped by 6 bases and J by 4 bases; unmatched bases: 8. Among the donors, all were healthy bone marrow donors. Donors showed nominal health when sampled, although they likely had unrecorded immune exposures. This sample was taken from a study of cytomegalovirus exposure and HLA in healthy donors. Study results and caveats: Productive status was seen about 87% or about 30% of the time for most TCR beta V segments in an earlier analysis. A later analysis linked 15,000 to 20,000 TCR beta sequences to HLA alleles at 0.05 false discovery rate.

The PCR contained 60 Vbeta and 13 Jbeta primers. Measured with immunoSEQ multiplex PCR; TCRdb has only the in-frame clones, and not every one. The sample shows more than 90,000 clones, 65% of them seen only once. V gene TRBV2 combines with J gene TRBJ1-2, with 10 bases lining up with TRBD1. The sequencing sample was made of PBMCs. This clonotype originated in a boy aged 5-17 years in good health and CMV-seropositive. This CDR3 is CASSLRDRGPYGYTF. The DNA of the CDR3 is TGTGCCAGCAGCCTCCGGGACAGGGGTCCCTATGGCTACACCTTC.